Listed below are T cell receptor beta chains from one sample, sequenced in a study of Graves' ophthalmopathy and Graves' hyperthyroidism. Using its own MiXCR run on the multiplex PCR reads, TCRdb lists one record per CDR3 protein. The table lists about 620,000 distinct CDR3 sequences, about a fifth of them singletons. Specimen: peripheral blood. These receptors all come from a young woman with stable Graves' hyperthyroidism. Some clones in this sample may be carry-over from other donors' samples. Both conserved end residues are part of each CDR3. The D gene is left open where the match is weak. Clone size is shown for a subset of rows, as once, few, many or a class of expanded clone.

V gene	clone size	J gene	D gene	CDR3 protein	CDR3 DNA
TRBV11-2	-	TRBJ1-5	-	CASSVLGARRDQPQHF	TGTGCCAGCAGCGTGTTGGGGGCCCGGCGGGATCAGCCCCAGCATTTT
TRBV20-1	many	TRBJ1-5	TRBD1	CSASSPGGQFNQPQHF	TGCAGTGCTTCCTCACCGGGGGGACAGTTCAATCAGCCCCAGCATTTT
TRBV6-1	many	TRBJ1-2	-	CASSGAGTNYGYTF	TGTGCCAGCTCGGGGGCGGGGACTAACTATGGCTACACCTTC
TRBV29-1	-	TRBJ1-1	-	CSVWAGHMNTEAFF	TGCAGCGTTTGGGCAGGCCACATGAACACTGAAGCTTTCTTT
TRBV6-1	-	TRBJ1-2	TRBD1	CASSEETGDGYTF	TGTGCCAGCAGTGAAGAAACAGGGGATGGCTACACCTTC
TRBV4-1	-	TRBJ2-5	-	CASSPTWGARTQYF	TGCGCCAGCAGCCCCACCTGGGGAGCGAGGACCCAGTACTTC
TRBV28	few	TRBJ1-6	TRBD1	CASSPRQGPYNSPLHF	TGTGCCAGCAGTCCTAGACAGGGGCCCTATAATTCACCCCTCCACTTT
TRBV12-3/TRBV12-4	many	TRBJ2-5	-	CASSLGTPETQYF	TGTGCCAGCAGTTTAGGAACGCCTGAGACCCAGTACTTC
TRBV20-1	-	TRBJ1-2	TRBD1	CSARSGQAMRYGYTF	TGCAGTGCTAGATCGGGACAGGCCATGAGGTATGGCTACACCTTC
TRBV5-1	many	TRBJ1-1	-	CASSLSSAGVSTEAFF	TGCGCCAGCAGCTTGTCTTCGGCAGGGGTTAGTACTGAAGCTTTCTTT
TRBV6-5	many	TRBJ2-5	-	CASSYSGALQETQYF	TGTGCCAGCAGTTACTCGGGAGCTCTCCAAGAGACCCAGTACTTC
TRBV27	many	TRBJ2-5	TRBD2	CASSYNLGTSAETQYF	TGTGCCAGCAGTTACAACCTGGGGACTAGTGCGGAGACCCAGTACTTC
TRBV3-1	-	TRBJ1-6	-	CASSQGNYNSPLHF	TGTGCCAGCAGCCAGGGTAACTATAATTCACCCCTCCACTTT
TRBV20-1	few	TRBJ2-5	TRBD1	CSAYRGQETQYF	TGCAGTGCTTACAGGGGGCAAGAGACCCAGTACTTC
TRBV12-3/TRBV12-4	many	TRBJ2-7	-	CASSPGTAYKQYF	TGTGCCAGCAGCCCCGGGACGGCTTATAAGCAGTACTTC
TRBV20-1	few	TRBJ2-2	-	CSARDRRNPNTGELFF	TGCAGTGCTAGAGATCGCAGGAACCCGAACACCGGGGAGCTGTTTTTT
TRBV20-1	-	TRBJ1-2	-	CSARLIGGVTNYGYTF	TGCAGTGCTAGATTAATCGGGGGCGTTACTAACTATGGCTACACCTTC
TRBV28	-	TRBJ1-6	TRBD1	CASSRRGPSPLHF	TGTGCCAGCAGTCGCAGGGGGCCTTCACCCCTCCACTTT
TRBV27	-	TRBJ2-5	TRBD1	CASSSMGQRRNQYF	TGTGCCAGCAGTTCAATGGGACAGCGGCGAAATCAGTACTTC
TRBV6-5	many	TRBJ1-2	-	CASSSLQGAHYGYTF	TGTGCCAGCAGCTCCCTACAGGGCGCCCACTATGGCTACACCTTC
TRBV6-2/TRBV6-3	many	TRBJ2-7	-	CASSYEPYEQYF	TGTGCCAGCAGTTACGAACCCTACGAGCAGTACTTC
TRBV5-1	-	TRBJ1-1	-	CASSLGSGSEAFF	TGCGCCAGCAGCTTGGGGAGCGGTTCTGAAGCTTTCTTT
TRBV6-2/TRBV6-3	many	TRBJ1-2	-	CASRLSRDLPSEGYGYTF	TGTGCCAGCAGACTTTCCCGGGACCTGCCATCGGAAGGGTATGGCTACACCTTC
TRBV29-1	-	TRBJ1-1	-	CSVEGGLNTEAFF	TGCAGCGTTGAGGGGGGGCTGAACACTGAAGCTTTCTTT
TRBV7-9	-	TRBJ2-7	-	CASMGLLTYEQYF	TGTGCCAGCATGGGACTCCTTACCTACGAGCAGTACTTC
TRBV9	many	TRBJ1-6	-	CASRSTVYNSPLHF	TGTGCCAGCAGGTCGACAGTTTATAATTCACCCCTCCACTTT
TRBV7-2	-	TRBJ2-7	TRBD1	CASSLASRQGVYEQYF	TGTGCCAGCAGCTTAGCTAGTCGGCAGGGGGTTTACGAGCAGTACTTC
TRBV27	-	TRBJ2-2	TRBD2	CASSLKAGDGTGELFF	TGTGCCAGCAGTTTAAAAGCGGGAGATGGTACCGGGGAGCTGTTTTTT
TRBV7-2	few	TRBJ2-7	-	CASSLAEGAGEQYF	TGTGCCAGCAGCTTAGCCGAAGGGGCTGGCGAGCAGTACTTC
TRBV12-3/TRBV12-4	many	TRBJ1-1	-	CASSLGDTEAFF	TGTGCCAGCAGTTTAGGTGACACTGAAGCTTTCTTT
TRBV19	many	TRBJ2-7	-	CASSLHADYEQYF	TGTGCCAGTAGTCTCCACGCTGACTACGAGCAGTACTTC
TRBV27	many	TRBJ2-7	-	CASSLSVRSSSYEQYF	TGTGCCAGCAGTTTATCCGTACGGAGTAGCTCCTACGAGCAGTACTTC
TRBV7-3	many	TRBJ2-7	TRBD1	CASSETGNEQYF	TGTGCCAGCAGCGAGACAGGGAACGAGCAGTACTTC
TRBV4-1	few	TRBJ1-1	TRBD1	CASSRGQGREGTEAFF	TGCGCCAGCAGCCGTGGACAGGGGCGGGAAGGCACTGAAGCTTTCTTT
TRBV2	-	TRBJ2-5	TRBD2	CASSSSGLAIEYF	TGTGCCAGCAGTTCCTCCGGACTAGCAATCGAGTACTTC
TRBV4-1	many	TRBJ2-7	-	CASSQEGRAPYEQYF	TGCGCCAGCAGCCAAGAGGGCAGGGCACCCTACGAGCAGTACTTC
TRBV9	-	TRBJ2-2	-	CASSVDLTGELFF	TGTGCCAGCAGCGTAGATTTGACCGGGGAGCTGTTTTTT
TRBV6-1	many	TRBJ2-5	TRBD2	CASSPRLGLAGQETQYF	TGTGCCAGCAGTCCCCGACTGGGACTAGCGGGGCAAGAGACCCAGTACTTC
TRBV12-3/TRBV12-4	many	TRBJ2-7	-	CASSLETGTDLTYEQYF	TGTGCCAGCAGTTTAGAAACGGGAACAGATCTAACCTACGAGCAGTACTTC
TRBV4-2	many	TRBJ2-7	TRBD1	CASSQGQFYEQYF	TGTGCCAGCAGCCAGGGACAGTTCTACGAGCAGTACTTC
TRBV11-2	many	TRBJ1-5	-	CASSMDNSNQPQHF	TGTGCCAGCAGCATGGATAATAGCAATCAGCCCCAGCATTTT
TRBV18	many	TRBJ2-7	TRBD2	CASSPPVVAGAYEQYF	TGTGCCAGCTCACCACCGGTGGTAGCGGGAGCTTACGAGCAGTACTTC
TRBV2	many	TRBJ2-2	-	CASSPQRTGELFF	TGTGCCAGCAGTCCCCAACGAACCGGGGAGCTGTTTTTT
TRBV5-1	-	TRBJ1-2	TRBD1	CASRSGDRGRMDYGYTF	TGCGCCAGCAGAAGCGGGGACAGGGGGCGCATGGACTATGGCTACACCTTC
TRBV20-1	-	TRBJ2-5	TRBD2	CSARDGGGGPQETQYF	TGCAGTGCTAGAGATGGGGGCGGGGGGCCCCAAGAGACCCAGTACTTC
TRBV7-8	few	TRBJ2-7	TRBD1	CASSPDRLTRDEQYF	TGTGCCAGCAGCCCGGACAGGTTAACGAGGGACGAGCAGTACTTC
TRBV24-1	-	TRBJ2-6	-	CATSEGESPEANVLTF	TGTGCCACCAGTGAAGGAGAGTCTCCTGAGGCCAACGTCCTGACTTTC
TRBV28	few	TRBJ2-4	-	CASTDRAKNIKYF	TGTGCCAGCACTGACAGAGCCAAAAACATTAAGTACTTC
TRBV19	-	TRBJ1-5	TRBD1	CASSKKDRGNQPQHF	TGTGCCAGTAGTAAAAAGGACAGGGGTAATCAGCCCCAGCATTTT
TRBV15	many	TRBJ1-2	-	CATSRGGDGYTF	TGTGCCACCAGCAGAGGGGGGGACGGCTACACCTTC
TRBV7-9	few	TRBJ1-1	TRBD1	CASSLGLLPRQGYGPKAFF	TGTGCCAGCAGCTTGGGCCTCCTACCCAGACAGGGTTATGGTCCAAAAGCTTTCTTT
TRBV2	-	TRBJ2-5	-	CASSLGSVRETQYF	TGTGCCAGCAGTTTAGGGAGCGTCCGGGAGACCCAGTACTTC
TRBV27	-	TRBJ1-1	-	CASSFSRFFGASEAFF	TGTGCCAGCAGTTTCAGTCGCTTTTTCGGCGCTTCTGAAGCTTTCTTT
TRBV25-1	many	TRBJ2-2	-	CASSEYAHTGELFF	TGTGCCAGCAGTGAATATGCCCATACCGGGGAGCTGTTTTTT
TRBV3-1	many	TRBJ1-1	-	CASSQEAMGTNEAFF	TGTGCCAGCAGCCAAGAGGCCATGGGGACGAATGAAGCTTTCTTT
TRBV6-5	many	TRBJ1-2	-	CASSYDTIGGYTF	TGTGCCAGCAGTTACGACACCATTGGGGGCTACACCTTC
TRBV4-1	many	TRBJ2-5	TRBD2	CASSQALAGGVETQYF	TGCGCCAGCAGCCAAGCACTAGCGGGGGGGGTAGAGACCCAGTACTTC
TRBV29-1	many	TRBJ2-5	-	CSVEVEGLTQYF	TGCAGCGTTGAAGTGGAAGGGTTGACCCAGTACTTC
TRBV7-9	many	TRBJ1-6	-	CASSFGGKGSPLHF	TGTGCCAGCAGCTTCGGGGGAAAAGGTTCACCCCTCCACTTT
TRBV28	-	TRBJ1-5	-	CASKGGGINQPQHF	TGTGCCAGCAAGGGCGGGGGAATCAATCAGCCCCAGCATTTT